Listed below are T cell receptor beta chains from one sample, sequenced in a study of memory CD4+ T cells and cytomegalovirus serostatus. Clones were read by immunoSEQ multiplex PCR, and TCRdb kept only the in-frame ones, dropping some. The data contain roughly 50,000 clones, approximately 86% of them singletons. The sequencing input was memory CD4+ T cells from blood. Source of these receptors: an adult in good health and CMV-seronegative. Some clones in this sample may be carry-over from other donors' samples. CDR3s include the opening cysteine and the closing phenylalanine or tryptophan. The order of the fields is V gene, J gene, D gene, clone size, CDR3 protein, CDR3 DNA. D genes are given only for firm matches. Where a row states a size, it is once, few, many or the class of an expanded clone; other rows omit it.

TRBV19	TRBJ2-3	TRBD2	NA	CASQAGGPSTDTQYF	TGTGCCAGTCAGGCGGGAGGCCCTAGCACAGATACGCAGTATTTT
TRBV10-3	TRBJ1-5	NA	NA	CATTLGGNQPQHF	TGTGCCACAACGCTAGGGGGCAATCAGCCCCAGCATTTT
TRBV5-6	TRBJ2-5	NA	NA	CASSLGRYQETQYF	TGTGCCAGCAGCTTGGGAAGGTACCAAGAGACCCAGTACTTC
TRBV6-6	TRBJ1-4	TRBD1	NA	CASAQGGPQGKLFF	TGTGCCAGCGCCCAGGGGGGGCCCCAGGGGAAACTGTTTTTT
TRBV6-1	TRBJ2-7	TRBD2	once	CASSEVGRGEQYF	TGTGCCAGCAGTGAAGTCGGGAGGGGCGAGCAGTACTTC
TRBV28	TRBJ2-1	NA	NA	CASRLGLSSYNEQFF	TGTGCCAGCAGACTAGGGTTGAGCTCCTACAATGAGCAGTTCTTC
TRBV11-2	TRBJ2-7	NA	NA	CASSLYHYEQYF	TGTGCCAGCAGCTTATACCACTACGAGCAGTACTTC
TRBV10-3	TRBJ1-1	NA	NA	CATDNGGNTEAFF	TGTGCCACCGACAACGGGGGTAACACTGAAGCTTTCTTT
TRBV7-6	TRBJ1-4	TRBD1	NA	CASSLVAGGANEKLFF	TGTGCCAGCAGCTTAGTGGCAGGGGGAGCTAATGAAAAACTGTTTTTT
TRBV20-1	TRBJ2-3	NA	NA	CSAYSTDTQYF	TGCAGTGCTTATTCCACAGATACGCAGTATTTT
TRBV11-3	TRBJ2-7	TRBD1	NA	CASSLRQGAYEQYF	TGTGCCAGCAGCTTACGACAGGGGGCTTACGAGCAGTACTTC
TRBV5-1	TRBJ1-2	NA	once	CASWDRSANYGYTF	TGCGCCAGCTGGGACCGTTCAGCTAACTATGGCTACACCTTC
TRBV2	TRBJ2-7	TRBD1	NA	CASSEATGLQGAGEQYF	TGTGCCAGCAGTGAAGCAACAGGCCTGCAGGGGGCGGGTGAGCAGTACTTC
TRBV2	TRBJ2-7	NA	NA	CASSAGTGPYEQYF	TGTGCCAGCAGCGCAGGGACTGGCCCCTACGAGCAGTACTTC
TRBV15	TRBJ2-3	NA	NA	CATSRDHPVQGNTQYF	TGTGCCACCAGCAGAGATCATCCGGTTCAAGGAAATACGCAGTATTTT
TRBV5-1	TRBJ1-2	TRBD1	once	CASSLAPQGSSSGYTF	TGCGCCAGCAGCTTGGCCCCACAGGGGAGCTCTAGTGGCTACACCTTC
TRBV6-1	TRBJ2-7	TRBD1	NA	CASRVGTGIYEQYF	TGTGCCAGCAGGGTGGGGACAGGCATTTACGAGCAGTACTTC
TRBV30	TRBJ1-3	NA	NA	CASGAGTGNTIYF	TGTGCCTCAGGGGCCGGGACGGGAAACACCATATATTTT
TRBV5-1	TRBJ2-5	NA	NA	CASRGGGETQYF	TGCGCCAGCCGAGGGGGAGGGGAGACCCAGTACTTC
TRBV10-2	TRBJ1-2	NA	NA	CASTSKQGHYGYTF	TGCGCCAGCACATCGAAACAGGGTCACTATGGCTACACCTTC
TRBV5-4	TRBJ1-2	NA	NA	CASSLALTGGYDGYTF	TGTGCCAGCAGCTTAGCCCTGACGGGGGGCTACGATGGCTACACCTTC
TRBV5-6	TRBJ2-7	NA	NA	CASSWGPRTGVPYEQYF	TGTGCCAGCAGCTGGGGGCCTAGGACGGGAGTCCCCTACGAGCAGTACTTC
TRBV7-8	TRBJ2-2	TRBD2	NA	CASSLRSGTSTGELFF	TGTGCCAGCAGCTTACGTTCGGGGACTAGCACCGGGGAGCTGTTTTTT
TRBV2	TRBJ2-7	TRBD1	NA	CASNRAGTVYEQYF	TGTGCCAGCAATAGAGCCGGGACAGTCTACGAGCAGTACTTC
TRBV5-1	TRBJ1-5	NA	NA	CASSLGTDSNSNQPQHF	TGCGCCAGCAGCTTGGGTACGGACTCGAATAGCAATCAGCCCCAGCATTTT
TRBV11-2	TRBJ1-4	TRBD1	NA	CASSLRQGAIGEKLFF	TGTGCCAGCAGCTTAAGGCAGGGGGCGATTGGGGAAAAACTGTTTTTT
TRBV5-1	TRBJ2-5	TRBD1	NA	CASSPGQGLPVQETQYF	TGCGCCAGCAGCCCAGGACAGGGCCTCCCGGTACAAGAGACCCAGTACTTC
TRBV25-1	TRBJ2-5	NA	NA	CASSESDRLETQYF	TGTGCCAGCAGTGAATCAGATAGGTTAGAGACCCAGTACTTC
TRBV7-8	TRBJ2-7	NA	NA	CASGVAGRVYEQYF	TGTGCCAGCGGCGTTGCGGGGCGCGTTTACGAGCAGTACTTC
TRBV18	TRBJ1-5	NA	NA	CASSPAGSQPQHF	TGTGCCAGCTCACCGGCCGGGAGTCAGCCCCAGCATTTT
TRBV19	TRBJ1-5	TRBD1	NA	CASSPRQGVRQPQHF	TGTGCCAGTAGTCCCCGACAGGGGGTCCGGCAGCCCCAGCATTTT